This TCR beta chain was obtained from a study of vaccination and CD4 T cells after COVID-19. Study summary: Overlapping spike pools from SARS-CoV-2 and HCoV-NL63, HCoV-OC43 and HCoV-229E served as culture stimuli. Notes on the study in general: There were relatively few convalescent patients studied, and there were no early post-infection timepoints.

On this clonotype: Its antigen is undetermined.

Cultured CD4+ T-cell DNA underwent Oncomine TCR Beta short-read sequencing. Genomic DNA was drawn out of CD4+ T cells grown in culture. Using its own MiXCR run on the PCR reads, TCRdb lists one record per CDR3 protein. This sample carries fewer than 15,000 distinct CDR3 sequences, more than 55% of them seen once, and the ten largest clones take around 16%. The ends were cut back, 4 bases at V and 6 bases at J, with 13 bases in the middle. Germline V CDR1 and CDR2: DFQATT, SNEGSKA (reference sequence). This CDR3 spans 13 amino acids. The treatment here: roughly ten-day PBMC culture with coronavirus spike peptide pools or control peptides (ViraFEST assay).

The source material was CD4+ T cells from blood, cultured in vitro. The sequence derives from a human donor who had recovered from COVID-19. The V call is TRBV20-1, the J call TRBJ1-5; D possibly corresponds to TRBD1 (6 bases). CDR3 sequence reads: CSATGGAGQPQHF. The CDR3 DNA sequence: TGCAGTGCTACTGGGGGCGCGGGTCAGCCCCAGCATTTT.